Shown below are 24 T cell receptor beta chains from a single sample sequenced in a study of vaccination effects on CD4 cells after COVID-19. The data were produced by immunoSEQ multiplex PCR, yet TCRdb's version contains in-frame clones alone and is incomplete. The sample lists some 34,000 clones; roughly four fifths were seen once. Antigen-specific CD4+ T cells expanded by the ViraFEST assay with viral peptide pools were then sequenced. Following 10 days of culture, CD4+ T cells were isolated. Participants got two doses of BNT162b2 or mRNA-1273 vaccine. Their specific antigens are unknown. This specimen consisted of CD4+ T cells from PBMCs cultured with HCoV-NL63 spike peptides, obtained after COVID-19 vaccination. These receptors were taken from a human donor who received a COVID-19 vaccine. Some clones in this sample may be carry-over from other donors' samples.

V is TRBV6-1 and J is TRBJ2-2; D call uncertain. This CDR3 is built from 14 residues. Germline assignment: CDR1 MNHNS and CDR2 SASEGT. V was trimmed by 2 bases and J by 6 bases, leaving 10 bases between them. The CDR3 DNA follows: TGTGCCAGCAGTGAACCCCCGCCTGCCGGGGAGCTGTTTTTT. Translating it yields CASSEPPPAGELFF.

The V gene is TRBV24-1, the J gene TRBJ1-2, with 11 bases identical to TRBD1. Looked up from germline, CDR1 is KGHDR and CDR2 is SFDVKD. The CDR3 totals 15 residues. The V and J ends lost 9 bases and 8 bases, in that order; junction bases with no gene match: 13. CDR3 in amino acids: CATRGSGQGAKGYTF. DNA of the CDR3: TGTGCCACCCGAGGAAGCGGACAGGGGGCAAAAGGCTACACCTTC.

The chain has TRBV7-2 and TRBJ1-6; unclear D gene. The CDR3 is made up of 15 amino acids. Trimming removed 7 bases at V and 9 bases at J, with 19 bases between. The germline V gene encodes CDR1 SGHTA and CDR2 FQGNSA. CDR3 in amino acids: CASIRSSGGPSPLHF. The CDR3 region has the DNA TGTGCCAGCATCCGAAGTAGTGGCGGCCCTTCACCCCTCCACTTT.

The chain uses TRBV18 and TRBJ2-7, with D possibly matching TRBD2 (6 bases). This CDR3 is built from 13 residues. The germline V gene has CDR1 KGHSH and CDR2 LQKENI. Trimming shortened V by 3 bases and J by 0 bases, and 6 bases separated the two germline ends. The CDR3 region is CASSPGLSYEQYV. The DNA of the CDR3 is TGTGCCAGCTCACCGGGACTCTCCTACGAGCAGTACGTC.

The chain uses TRBV6-2 or TRBV6-3 and TRBJ1-2, with D unresolved. The germline gives CDR1 MNHEY, CDR2 SVGEGT. Trimming shortened V by 6 bases and J by 4 bases, and 21 bases separated the two germline ends. The CDR3 loop spans 16 amino acids. CDR3 nucleotides: TGTGCCAGCAGCTCACTACAGAGGACGGATCTCTATGGCTACACCTTC. Amino acids: CASSSLQRTDLYGYTF.

The chain couples TRBV24-1 to TRBJ2-3; D remains unclear. Trimming left V 3 bases short and J 6 bases short, with 9 bases between. Germline V gives CDR1 KGHDR, CDR2 SFDVKD. The CDR3 contains 13 residues. The CDR3 region is CATSDALRDTQYF. CDR3 DNA sequence: TGTGCCACCAGTGATGCGTTAAGGGATACGCAGTATTTT.

CDR3 loop: CASSWNSGTGGPLAKNIQYF. The CDR3 DNA follows: TGCGCCAGCAGCTGGAACTCCGGGACAGGGGGCCCACTAGCCAAAAACATTCAGTACTTC. The V gene is TRBV5-1, the J gene TRBJ2-4; 12 nucleotides agree with TRBD1. From germline, CDR1 is SGHRS and CDR2 YFSETQ. With 3 bases clipped from V and 0 bases from J, the junction kept 13 bases outside the gene matches. The CDR3 loop spans 20 amino acids. Using reference TRBV5-1 and TRBJ2-4 for the parts outside the CDR3, the full variable domain is KAGVTQTPRYLIKTRGQQVTLSCSPISGHRSVSWYQQTPGQGLQFLFEYFSETQRNKGNFPGRFSGRQFSNSRSEMNVSTLELGDSALYLCASSWNSGTGGPLAKNIQYFGAGTRLSVL.

This chain joins TRBV3-1 (or the pseudogene TRBV3-2) and TRBJ1-1; D remains ambiguous. Trimming pared 0 bases from V and 3 bases from J, leaving 11 bases between. This CDR3 comprises 15 residues. Germline V lookup: CDR1 LGHDT, CDR2 YNNKEL (reference sequence). The CDR3 spells CASSQDTVSDTEAFF. In DNA, the CDR3 is TGTGCCAGCAGCCAAGACACAGTTAGTGACACTGAAGCTTTCTTT.

This sequence joins TRBV28 and TRBJ2-3, with 11 positions matching TRBD1. CDR1 and CDR2 from the germline V gene are MDHEN and SYDVKM. CDR3 size: 15 residues. Trimming at V came to 8 bases and at J to 8 bases, leaving 12 bases not matched to a gene. The DNA for the CDR3 is TGTGCCAGCGCTTCCTGGACAGGGGGCGTGGGTACGCAGTATTTT. This translates into CASASWTGGVGTQYF.

The chain employs TRBV11-3 and TRBJ1-2; D is unresolved. CDR1 is SGHNT, CDR2 YENEEA, per germline. V lost 2 bases, J lost 8 bases, and 12 bases lay in between. The CDR3 covers 13 residues. CDR3 amino acids: CASSLLFGVGYTF. DNA for the CDR3: TGTGCCAGCAGCTTATTATTCGGCGTCGGCTACACCTTC.

The sample holds a few counts of this clone. V gene TRBV24-1 combines with J gene TRBJ2-2; perhaps TRBD2 as D (6 bases). CDR1 and CDR2 (germline): KGHDR, SFDVKD. The CDR3 consists of 15 residues. V was pared by 6 bases and J by 8 bases, with 18 bases between. The CDR3 DNA sequence: TGTGCCACCAGTTCCTCGCCGGGGGAGTCTGGGGAGCTGTTTTTT. Translation gives CATSSSPGESGELFF.

The chain links TRBV30 to TRBJ2-2; 8 bases fit TRBD1. Trimming at V came to 8 bases and at J to 4 bases, leaving 9 bases not matched to a gene. The V gene's germline CDR1 is GTSNPN and CDR2 SVGIG (reference sequence). The CDR3 runs to 14 residues. CDR3 region: CAGWTGYSTGELFF. The CDR3 DNA is TGTGCCGGATGGACAGGGTATAGCACCGGGGAGCTGTTTTTT.

The rearrangement joins TRBV21-1 to TRBJ2-7; the table calls TRBD1, which could not be checked here. TRBV21-1 is shown as a pseudogene. This CDR3 has 16 residues. The CDR3 nucleotides are TGTGCCAGCAGCAAATCGCTTTCCAGGGGGCCCTACGAGCAGTACGTC. Translated, it gives CASSKSLSRGPYEQYV.

This clone was seen a single time. The genes are TRBV25-1 and TRBJ2-7, with D perhaps matching TRBD1 (5 bases). The CDR3 is made up of 14 amino acids. The ends were cut back, 10 bases at V and 1 base at J, with 17 bases in the middle. In germline, CDR1 is MGHDK, CDR2 SYGVNS. The CDR3 nucleotides are TGTGCCACCATTAAATCAGGGATATCCTACGAGCAGTACGTC. Translating gives CATIKSGISYEQYV.

The table lists this clone with a count of one. The V and J genes are TRBV18 and TRBJ2-4; 9 bases are a match to TRBD1. This CDR3 has 18 residues. V dropped 2 bases and J dropped 6; count of bases not matched to a gene: 14. Per germline, CDR1 KGHSH and CDR2 LQKENI. The CDR3 spells CASSPSLGQGVFGNIQYF. CDR3 coding DNA: TGTGCCAGCTCACCAAGTTTGGGACAGGGAGTTTTTGGAAACATTCAGTACTTC.

The chain employs TRBV9 and TRBJ2-1, with 8 positions matching TRBD2. Germline CDR1 is SGDLS and CDR2 is YYNGEE. The CDR3 totals 18 residues. V shed 3 bases, J shed 12 bases, and the junction held 23 bases outside the gene matches. The CDR3 region is CASSAPRWGQAFAGGQFF. The DNA of the CDR3 is TGTGCCAGCAGCGCACCCCGCTGGGGGCAAGCCTTCGCGGGGGGGCAGTTCTTC.

The V call is TRBV25-1, the J call TRBJ1-6; TRBD1 is a possible D gene (6 bases). Trimming shortened V by 6 bases and J by 7 bases, and 10 bases separated the two germline ends. The CDR3 is 13 residues long. Germline values: CDR1 MGHDK, CDR2 SYGVNS. The CDR3 DNA reads as TGTGCCAGCAGCAGGACAGAGAATTCACCCCTCCACTTT. This encodes CASSRTENSPLHF.

V and J are TRBV14 and TRBJ1-5; D not certain. Trimming took off 4 bases at V and 6 bases at J, with 10 bases between the two ends. Looked up from germline, CDR1 is SGHDN and CDR2 is FVKESK. The CDR3 consists of 13 residues. CDR3 in DNA: TGTGCCAGCAGCCTTGGGTTGGGTCAGCCCCAGCATTTT. Amino acid sequence: CASSLGLGQPQHF.

The J gene is TRBJ2-7, the V gene TRBV10-2, with D unresolved. V dropped 2 bases and J dropped 5 bases, with 13 bases sitting between them. Germline loops: CDR1 WSHSY, CDR2 SAAADI. This CDR3 has 14 residues. In nucleotides, the CDR3 is TGCGCCAGCAGTGAGGGGCAGGCTCCCAACGAGCAGTACGTC. Its translation is CASSEGQAPNEQYV.

The V and J genes are TRBV5-6 and TRBJ1-4; D call uncertain. Trimming cost V 3 bases and J 3 bases, with 9 bases left between them. CDR3 length: 14 residues. Germline V gives CDR1 SGHDT, CDR2 YYEEEE. The chain's CDR3 is CASSSGPANEKLFF. The CDR3, as DNA: TGTGCCAGCAGCTCCGGGCCTGCTAATGAAAAACTGTTTTTT.

The V gene is TRBV3-1 (or the pseudogene TRBV3-2), the J gene TRBJ1-2; D remains ambiguous. Germline V CDR1 and CDR2: LGHDT, YNNKEL (reference sequence). This CDR3 is built from 14 residues. V lost 4 bases and J lost 3, with 12 bases in between. DNA of the CDR3: TGTGCCAGCAGCCCCCAATATGTTTACTATGGCTACACCTTC. This gives the protein CASSPQYVYYGYTF.

This chain joins TRBV19 and TRBJ2-1, with 8 bases lining up with TRBD1. The CDR3 has 13 amino acids. The germline V gene has CDR1 LNHDA and CDR2 SQIVND (reference sequence). V trimming: 5 bases; J trimming: 9 bases; junction bases outside the gene matches: 6. The CDR3 DNA reads TGTGCCAGTAGTGGACAGGGCTCCACTGAGCAGTTCTTC. It codes for CASSGQGSTEQFF.

This clone was seen only a few times. This chain uses TRBV18 with TRBJ1-4, with 7 bases fitting TRBD1. CDR1 is KGHSH, CDR2 LQKENI, per germline. V was pared by 5 bases and J by 5 bases, with 5 bases of the junction left unmatched. There are 14 residues in the CDR3. This CDR3 is CASSRGQLNEKLFF. DNA of the CDR3: TGTGCCAGCTCAAGGGGACAGTTAAATGAAAAACTGTTTTTT.

The chain is built from TRBV7-2 and TRBJ1-2, with D uncertain. Germline assignment: CDR1 SGHTA and CDR2 FQGNSA. The CDR3 spans 13 residues. V lost 5 bases, J lost 4 bases, and 11 bases lay in between. The DNA for the CDR3 is TGTGCCAGCAGCCCCCAGAACACCTATGGCTACACCTTC. It is translated as CASSPQNTYGYTF.